Included here is one TCR beta chain sequence, with context. This specimen comes from a study of blood T cell repertoires in COVID-19. As for the study in general: PBMCs, B-cell-depleted T cells, or T cells were the source of the cDNA or gDNA that made up the material.

In the source study's methods: Estimation of nucleated cell counts was performed using reference gene primer amplification. The protocol was immunoSEQ multiplex PCR, while the TCRdb copy is restricted to in-frame clones and leaves out a portion. From that table come the V and J calls and clone size; the DNA was used to work out D and trimming. The sample lists some 150,000 clones, around 87% occurring once. The clonotype comes from a man aged 50-59 years with active COVID-19. The specimen was peripheral blood.

In nucleotides, the CDR3 is TGCGCCAGCAGCCAAGATCGGACTAGCGGTACAGATACGCAGTATTTT. It codes for CASSQDRTSGTDTQYF. V and J are TRBV4-3 and TRBJ2-3; TRBD2 matches 10 bases. After removal of 0 bases from V and 3 bases from J, the junction contained 3 bases not matched to a gene. CDR3 length equals 16 residues. Germline lookup yields CDR1 LGHNA and CDR2 YSLEER.